This record looks at one TCR beta chain sequence and its context. This record belongs to a study of molecular identifiers for immune sequencing clone quantification. CDR3 length: 16 amino acids. The J segment lost 8 bases and the V segment lost 1 base, leaving 6 bases of the junction unmatched. Germline-derived CDR1 and CDR2 are MDHEN and SYDVKM. Previously reported methods and listed TCR primers produced the bulk TCR libraries. TCRdb reprocessed the PCR reads via MiXCR and lists one record per CDR3 protein. The table has a few hundred thousand distinct CDR3 sequences, roughly 23% seen once. This clonotype was sampled from a human donor in good health. Some libraries in this study had Jurkat cell RNA spiked in. Specimen: naive CD8+ T cells from blood, with Jurkat cell RNA spiked in. Subset meaning: FACS-sorted CD8+CD4-CCR7+CD45RA+ naive T cells. This chain uses TRBV28 with TRBJ2-1; TRBD2 matches at 12 bases. The DNA for the CDR3 is TGTGCCAGCAGTTTATTCCGACTAGCGGGGGTGTATGAGCAGTTCTTC. It encodes CASSLFRLAGVYEQFF.